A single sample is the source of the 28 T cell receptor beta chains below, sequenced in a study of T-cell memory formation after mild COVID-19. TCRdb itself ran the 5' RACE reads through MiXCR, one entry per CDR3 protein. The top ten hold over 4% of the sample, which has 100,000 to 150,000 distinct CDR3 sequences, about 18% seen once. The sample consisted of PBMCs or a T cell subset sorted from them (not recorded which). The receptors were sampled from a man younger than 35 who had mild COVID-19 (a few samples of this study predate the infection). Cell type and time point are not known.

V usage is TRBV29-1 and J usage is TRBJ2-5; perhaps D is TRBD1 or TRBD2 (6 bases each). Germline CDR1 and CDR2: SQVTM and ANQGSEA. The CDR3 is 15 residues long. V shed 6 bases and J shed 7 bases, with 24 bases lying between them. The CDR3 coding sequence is TGCAGCGTCGAACGGCTACTAGGGGGGCCCGGGACCCAGTACTTC. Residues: CSVERLLGGPGTQYF.

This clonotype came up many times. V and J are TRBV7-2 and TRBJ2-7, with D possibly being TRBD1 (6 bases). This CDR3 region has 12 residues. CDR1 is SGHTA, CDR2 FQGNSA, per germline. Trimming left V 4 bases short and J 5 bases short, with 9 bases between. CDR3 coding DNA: TGTGCCAGCAGCTCCACAGGGAACGAGCAGTACTTC. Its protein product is CASSSTGNEQYF.

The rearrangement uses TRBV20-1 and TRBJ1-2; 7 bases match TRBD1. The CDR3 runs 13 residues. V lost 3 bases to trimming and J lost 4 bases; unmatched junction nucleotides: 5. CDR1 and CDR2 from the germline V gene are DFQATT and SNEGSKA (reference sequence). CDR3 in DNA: TGCAGTGCTAGTCCCGGGACAGCCTATGGCTACACCTTC. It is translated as CSASPGTAYGYTF.

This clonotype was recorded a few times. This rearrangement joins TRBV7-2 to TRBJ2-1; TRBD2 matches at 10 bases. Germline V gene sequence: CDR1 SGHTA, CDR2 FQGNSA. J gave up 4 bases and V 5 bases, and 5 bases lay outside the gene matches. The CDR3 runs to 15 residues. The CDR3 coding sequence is TGTGCCAGCAGCACCTCGACTAGCGGGTACAATGAGCAGTTCTTC. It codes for CASSTSTSGYNEQFF.

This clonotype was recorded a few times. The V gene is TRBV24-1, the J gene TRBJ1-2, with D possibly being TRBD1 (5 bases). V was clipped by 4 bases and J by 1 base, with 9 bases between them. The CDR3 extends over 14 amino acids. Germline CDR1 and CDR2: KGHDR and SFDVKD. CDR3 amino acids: CATSDRDGNYGYTF. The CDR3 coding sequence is TGTGCCACCAGTGACCGGGACGGTAACTATGGCTACACCTTC.

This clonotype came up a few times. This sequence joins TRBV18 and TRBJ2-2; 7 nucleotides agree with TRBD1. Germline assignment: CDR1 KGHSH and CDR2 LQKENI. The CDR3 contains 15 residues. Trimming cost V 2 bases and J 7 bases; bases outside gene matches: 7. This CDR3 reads CASSPSEGAHGELFF. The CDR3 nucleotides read TGTGCCAGCTCACCAAGCGAGGGGGCCCACGGGGAGCTGTTTTTT.

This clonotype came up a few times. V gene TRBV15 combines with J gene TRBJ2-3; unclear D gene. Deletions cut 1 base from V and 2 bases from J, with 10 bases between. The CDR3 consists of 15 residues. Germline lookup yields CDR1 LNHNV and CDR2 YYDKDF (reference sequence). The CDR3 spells CATSRASEPTDTQYF. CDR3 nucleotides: TGTGCCACCAGCAGAGCATCGGAACCCACAGATACGCAGTATTTT.

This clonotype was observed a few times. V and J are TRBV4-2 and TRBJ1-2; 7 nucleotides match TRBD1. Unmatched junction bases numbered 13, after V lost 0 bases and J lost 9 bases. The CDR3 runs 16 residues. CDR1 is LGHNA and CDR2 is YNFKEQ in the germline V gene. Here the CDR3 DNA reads TGTGCCAGCAGCCAAGATCCCACAGGGGTGTCCAGGCGCTACACCTTC. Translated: CASSQDPTGVSRRYTF.

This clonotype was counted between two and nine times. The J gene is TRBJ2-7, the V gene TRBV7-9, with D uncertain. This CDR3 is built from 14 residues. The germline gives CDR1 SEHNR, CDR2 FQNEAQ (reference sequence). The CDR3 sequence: CASSLNRDSDEQYV. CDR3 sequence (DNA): TGTGCCAGCAGCTTGAACAGAGACTCCGACGAGCAGTACGTC.

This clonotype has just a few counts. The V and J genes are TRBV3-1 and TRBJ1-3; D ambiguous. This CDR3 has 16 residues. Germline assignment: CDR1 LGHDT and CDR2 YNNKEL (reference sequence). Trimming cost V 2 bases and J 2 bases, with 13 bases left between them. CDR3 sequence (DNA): TGTGCCAGCAGCCAACCCCTCTTTGAGGCTGGAAACACCATATATTTT. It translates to CASSQPLFEAGNTIYF.

Here the CDR3 reads CASTPFSSIWEQFF. DNA of the CDR3: TGTGCCAGCACCCCTTTCTCAAGCATATGGGAGCAGTTCTTC. The chain carries TRBV2 and TRBJ2-1; D remains unclear. The CDR3 loop spans 14 amino acids. Germline CDR1 SNHLY, CDR2 FYNNEI. Trimming took 7 bases from V and 10 from J, leaving 20 bases between them.

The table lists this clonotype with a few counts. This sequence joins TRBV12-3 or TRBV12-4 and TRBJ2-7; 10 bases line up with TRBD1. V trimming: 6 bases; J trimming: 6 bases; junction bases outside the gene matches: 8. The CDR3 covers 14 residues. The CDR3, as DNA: TGTGCCAGCAGGGAGGGGACAGGGGCTAGCGAGCAGTACTTC. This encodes CASREGTGASEQYF.

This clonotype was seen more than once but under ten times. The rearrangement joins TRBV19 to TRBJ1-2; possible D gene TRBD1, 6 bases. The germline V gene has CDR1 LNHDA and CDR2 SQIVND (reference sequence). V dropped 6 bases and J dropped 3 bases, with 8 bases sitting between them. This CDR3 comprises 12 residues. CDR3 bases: TGTGCCAGTAGACCAGGGGACTATGGCTACACCTTC. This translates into CASRPGDYGYTF.

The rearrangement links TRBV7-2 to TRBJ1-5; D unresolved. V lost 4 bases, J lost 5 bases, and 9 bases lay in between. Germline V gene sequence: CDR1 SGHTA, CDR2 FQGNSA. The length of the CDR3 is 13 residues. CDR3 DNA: TGTGCCAGCAGCTCGCCACCCCATCAGCCCCAGCATTTT. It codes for CASSSPPHQPQHF.

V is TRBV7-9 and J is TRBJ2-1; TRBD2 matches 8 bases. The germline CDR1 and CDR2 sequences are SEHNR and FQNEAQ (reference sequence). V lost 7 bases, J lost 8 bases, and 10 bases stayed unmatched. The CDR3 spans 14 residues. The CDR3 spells CASTLTGGPYEQFF. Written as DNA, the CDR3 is TGTGCCAGCACGCTTACGGGGGGGCCTTATGAGCAGTTCTTC. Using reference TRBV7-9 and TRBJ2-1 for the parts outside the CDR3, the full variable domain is DTGVSQNPRHKITKRGQNVTFRCDPISEHNRLYWYRQTLGQGPEFLTYFQNEAQLEKSRLLSDRFSAERPKGSFSTLEIQRTEQGDSAMYLCASTLTGGPYEQFFGPGTRLTVL.

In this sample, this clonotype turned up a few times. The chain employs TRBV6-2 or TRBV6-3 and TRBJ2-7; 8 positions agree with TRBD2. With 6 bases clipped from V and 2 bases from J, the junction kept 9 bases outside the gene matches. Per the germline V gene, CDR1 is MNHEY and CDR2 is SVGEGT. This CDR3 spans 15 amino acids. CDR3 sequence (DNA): TGTGCCAGCAGCAGGGCGGGAGGTTTGACCTACGAGCAGTACTTC. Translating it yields CASSRAGGLTYEQYF.

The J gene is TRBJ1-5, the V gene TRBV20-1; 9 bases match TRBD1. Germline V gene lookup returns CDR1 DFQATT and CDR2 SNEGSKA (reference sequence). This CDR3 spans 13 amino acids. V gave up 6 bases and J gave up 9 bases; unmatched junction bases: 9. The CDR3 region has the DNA TGCAGTGCCGCCGGGACAGGGAGTACGCCCCAGCATTTT. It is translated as CSAAGTGSTPQHF.

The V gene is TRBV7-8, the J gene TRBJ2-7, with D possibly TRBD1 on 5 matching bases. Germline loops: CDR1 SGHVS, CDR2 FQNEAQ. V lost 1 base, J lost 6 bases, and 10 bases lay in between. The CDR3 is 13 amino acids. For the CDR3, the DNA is TGTGCCAGCAGCTTAGTACTTGGGGCCGAGCAGTACTTC. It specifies CASSLVLGAEQYF.

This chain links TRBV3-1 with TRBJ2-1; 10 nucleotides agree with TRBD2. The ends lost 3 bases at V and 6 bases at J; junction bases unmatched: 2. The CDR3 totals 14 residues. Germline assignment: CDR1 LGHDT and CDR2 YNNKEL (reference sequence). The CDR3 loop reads CASSHSGGLNEQFF. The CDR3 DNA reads TGTGCCAGCAGCCATAGCGGGGGGCTCAATGAGCAGTTCTTC.

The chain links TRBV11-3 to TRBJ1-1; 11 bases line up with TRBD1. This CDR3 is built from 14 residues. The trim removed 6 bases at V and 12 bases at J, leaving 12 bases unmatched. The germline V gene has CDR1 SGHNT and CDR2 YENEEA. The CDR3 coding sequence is TGTGCCAGCAGTTTGCTCGGGACAGGGGGTAAACCTTTCTTT. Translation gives CASSLLGTGGKPFF.

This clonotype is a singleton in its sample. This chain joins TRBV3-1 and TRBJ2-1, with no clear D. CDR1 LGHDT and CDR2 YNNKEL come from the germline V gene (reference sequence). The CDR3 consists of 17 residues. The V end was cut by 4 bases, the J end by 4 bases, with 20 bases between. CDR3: CASSPPTHWPPYNEQFF. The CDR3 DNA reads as TGTGCCAGCAGCCCCCCGACCCACTGGCCCCCTTACAATGAGCAGTTCTTC.

The CDR3 nucleotides read TGCAGCGCCCGCAGCGTAGTGAACACTGAAGCTTTCTTT. Encoded protein: CSARSVVNTEAFF. The chain couples TRBV29-1 to TRBJ1-1; D is ambiguous. CDR1 SQVTM and CDR2 ANQGSEA come from the germline V gene. This CDR3 region has 13 residues. Trimming shortened V by 7 bases and J by 0 bases, and 12 bases separated the two germline ends.

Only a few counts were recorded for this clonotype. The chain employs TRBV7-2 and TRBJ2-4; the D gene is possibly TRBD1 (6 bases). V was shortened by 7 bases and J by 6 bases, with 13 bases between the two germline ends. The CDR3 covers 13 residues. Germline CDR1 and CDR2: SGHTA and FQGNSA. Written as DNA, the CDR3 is TGTGCCAGCACCGAGGGGGTGGGAAACATTCAGTACTTC. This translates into CASTEGVGNIQYF. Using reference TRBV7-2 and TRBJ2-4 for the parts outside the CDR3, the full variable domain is GAGVSQSPSNKVTEKGKDVELRCDPISGHTALYWYRQSLGQGLEFLIYFQGNSAPDKSGLPSDRFSAERTGGSVSTLTIQRTQQEDSAVYLCASTEGVGNIQYFGAGTRLSVL.

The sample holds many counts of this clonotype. CDR3 sequence reads: CASSLRQGILGEQYF. The CDR3 nucleotides are TGTGCCAGCAGCTTACGACAGGGTATATTGGGCGAGCAGTACTTC. This rearrangement joins TRBV7-8 to TRBJ2-7, with 7 nucleotides matching TRBD1. Germline CDR1 reads SGHVS; CDR2 reads FQNEAQ. This CDR3 contains 15 residues. The trim removed 2 bases at V and 6 bases at J, leaving 10 bases unmatched.

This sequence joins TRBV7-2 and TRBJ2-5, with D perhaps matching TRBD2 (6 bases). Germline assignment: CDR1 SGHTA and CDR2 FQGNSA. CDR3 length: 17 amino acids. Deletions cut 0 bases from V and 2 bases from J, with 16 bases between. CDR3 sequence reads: CASSLARASAGQETQYF. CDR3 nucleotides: TGTGCCAGCAGCTTAGCGCGGGCTAGCGCTGGGCAAGAGACCCAGTACTTC.

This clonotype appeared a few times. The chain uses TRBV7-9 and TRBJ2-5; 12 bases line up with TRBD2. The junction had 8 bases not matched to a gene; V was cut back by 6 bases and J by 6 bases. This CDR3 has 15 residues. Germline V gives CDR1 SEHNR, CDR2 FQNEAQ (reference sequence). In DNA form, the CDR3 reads TGTGCCAGCAGACAAACTAGCGGGGGGCAACAGACCCAGTACTTC. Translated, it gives CASRQTSGGQQTQYF. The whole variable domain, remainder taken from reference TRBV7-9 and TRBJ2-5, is DTGVSQNPRHKITKRGQNVTFRCDPISEHNRLYWYRQTLGQGPEFLTYFQNEAQLEKSRLLSDRFSAERPKGSFSTLEIQRTEQGDSAMYLCASRQTSGGQQTQYFGPGTRLLVL.

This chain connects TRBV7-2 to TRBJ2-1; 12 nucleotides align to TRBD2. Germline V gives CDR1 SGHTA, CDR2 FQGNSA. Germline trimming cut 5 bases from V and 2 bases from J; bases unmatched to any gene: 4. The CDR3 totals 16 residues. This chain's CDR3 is CASSIASGGAYNEQFF. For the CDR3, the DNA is TGTGCCAGCAGCATTGCTAGCGGGGGGGCCTACAATGAGCAGTTCTTC.

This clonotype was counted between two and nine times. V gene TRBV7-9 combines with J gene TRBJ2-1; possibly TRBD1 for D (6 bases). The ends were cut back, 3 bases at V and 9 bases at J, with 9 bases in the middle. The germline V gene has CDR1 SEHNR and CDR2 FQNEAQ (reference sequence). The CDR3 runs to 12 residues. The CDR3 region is CASSFQGFEQFF. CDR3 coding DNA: TGTGCCAGCAGCTTTCAGGGGTTTGAGCAGTTCTTC.